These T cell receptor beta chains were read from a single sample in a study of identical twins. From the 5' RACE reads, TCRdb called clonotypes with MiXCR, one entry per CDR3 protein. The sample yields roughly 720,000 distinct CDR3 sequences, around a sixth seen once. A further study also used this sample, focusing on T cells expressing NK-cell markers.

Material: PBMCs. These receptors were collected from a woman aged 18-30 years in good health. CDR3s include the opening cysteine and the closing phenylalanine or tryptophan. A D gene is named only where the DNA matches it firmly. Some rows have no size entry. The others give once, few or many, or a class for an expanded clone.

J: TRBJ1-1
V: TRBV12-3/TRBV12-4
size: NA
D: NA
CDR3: CAVKAANTEAFF
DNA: TGTGCCGTCAAGGCGGCGAACACTGAAGCTTTCTTT

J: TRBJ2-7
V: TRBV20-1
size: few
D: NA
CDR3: CSAPGTSSHEQYF
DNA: TGCAGTGCTCCCGGGACAAGTAGCCACGAGCAGTACTTC

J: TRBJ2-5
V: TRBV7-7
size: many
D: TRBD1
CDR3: CASSLGGQGETQYF
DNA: TGTGCCAGCAGCTTAGGGGGACAGGGTGAGACCCAGTACTTC

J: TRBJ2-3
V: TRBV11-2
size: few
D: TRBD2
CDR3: CASRLGRGRGKDTQYF
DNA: TGTGCCAGCCGCTTGGGTCGCGGGAGGGGTAAGGATACGCAGTATTTT

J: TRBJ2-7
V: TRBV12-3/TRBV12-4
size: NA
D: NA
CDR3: CASSRDLGSYEQYF
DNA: TGTGCCAGCAGTCGTGACTTGGGCTCCTACGAGCAGTACTTC

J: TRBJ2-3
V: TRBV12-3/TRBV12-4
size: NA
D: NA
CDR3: CASSFFHYTDTQYF
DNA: TGTGCCAGCAGTTTTTTCCATTACACAGATACGCAGTATTTT

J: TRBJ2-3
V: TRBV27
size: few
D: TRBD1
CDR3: CASSFSNRGGVTDTQYF
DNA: TGTGCCAGCAGTTTTTCGAATAGAGGGGGCGTTACAGATACGCAGTATTTT

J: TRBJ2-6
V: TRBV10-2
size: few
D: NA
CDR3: CASSTGLSGANVLTF
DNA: TGCGCCAGCAGTACAGGGCTATCTGGGGCCAACGTCCTGACTTTC

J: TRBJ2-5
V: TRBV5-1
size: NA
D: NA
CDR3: CASSRDLETQYF
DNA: TGCGCCAGCAGTAGGGACTTAGAGACCCAGTACTTC

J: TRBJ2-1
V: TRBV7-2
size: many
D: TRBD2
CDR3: CASSWTSGYNEQFF
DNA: TGTGCCAGCAGTTGGACTAGCGGGTACAATGAGCAGTTCTTC

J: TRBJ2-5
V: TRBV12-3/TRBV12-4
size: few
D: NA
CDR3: CASSLDGRTQYF
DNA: TGTGCCAGCAGTTTAGATGGGCGGACCCAGTACTTC

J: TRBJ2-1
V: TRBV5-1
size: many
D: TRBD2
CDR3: CASGIAGGPVDEQFF
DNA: TGCGCCAGCGGTATAGCGGGGGGCCCGGTGGATGAGCAGTTCTTC

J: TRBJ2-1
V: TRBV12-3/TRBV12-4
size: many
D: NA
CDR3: CASSPDHEQFF
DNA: TGTGCCAGCAGTCCAGACCATGAGCAGTTCTTC

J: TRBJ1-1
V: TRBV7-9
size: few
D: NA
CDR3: CASSLRSQESAFF
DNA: TGTGCCAGCAGCTTAAGGAGCCAAGAATCGGCTTTCTTT

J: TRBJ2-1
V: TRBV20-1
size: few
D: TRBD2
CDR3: CSAPLAGRSYNEQFF
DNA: TGCAGTGCTCCCTTAGCGGGACGCTCCTACAATGAGCAGTTCTTC

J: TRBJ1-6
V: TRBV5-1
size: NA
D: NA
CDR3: CASSSGPGSTSPLHF
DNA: TGCGCCAGCAGCTCGGGCCCAGGGTCGACGAGCCCCCTCCACTTT